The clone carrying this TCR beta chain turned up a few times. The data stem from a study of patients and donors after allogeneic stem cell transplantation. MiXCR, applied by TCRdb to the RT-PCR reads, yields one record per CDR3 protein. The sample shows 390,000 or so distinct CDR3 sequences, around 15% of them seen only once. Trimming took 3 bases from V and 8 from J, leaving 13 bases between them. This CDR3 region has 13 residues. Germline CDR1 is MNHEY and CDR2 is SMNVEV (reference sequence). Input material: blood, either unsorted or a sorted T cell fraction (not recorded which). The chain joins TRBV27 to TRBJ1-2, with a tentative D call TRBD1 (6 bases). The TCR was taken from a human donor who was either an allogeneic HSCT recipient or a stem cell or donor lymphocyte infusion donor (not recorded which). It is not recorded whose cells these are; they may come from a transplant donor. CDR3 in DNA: TGTGCCAGCAGTTTGGGCAGGGGCTGGGGCTACACCTTC. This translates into CASSLGRGWGYTF.